Below, 7 T cell receptor beta chains from the same sample are listed, as sequenced in a study of persistence of HIV-infected CD4 T cells. The stimulus was lysate of CMV-infected fibroblasts, approximately 9.6 ug/mL. Memory cells lacking CD40L and CD69 with high CD45RO were sorted. This was the immunoSEQ version 4 assay in survey mode. Profiled with immunoSEQ multiplex PCR; TCRdb holds only in-frame clones, not every one. The sample holds 25,000 to 35,000 clones, about 80% seen once. The antigens for these receptors are not known. Source: CD4+ T cells sorted from PBMCs after approximately 19-hour stimulation, taken from a patient who received antiretroviral therapy. The receptor set was obtained from an adult woman with HIV who was CMV-seropositive.

This clone was seen a single time. The chain has TRBV7-2 and TRBJ2-5; no clear D gene. V was cut by 4 bases and J by 4 bases, with 13 bases left in between. There are 14 residues in the CDR3. In germline, CDR1 is SGHTA, CDR2 FQGNSA. The CDR3 region is CASSSGPLGETQYF. The DNA for the CDR3 is TGTGCCAGCAGCTCCGGGCCCCTGGGAGAGACCCAGTACTTC.

V and J are TRBV5-4 and TRBJ2-3; no firm D call. Germline values: CDR1 SGHNT, CDR2 YYREEE (reference sequence). The V and J ends lost 0 bases and 6 bases respectively, with 17 bases between them. CDR3 size: 16 residues. CDR3 in amino acids: CASSLGSWLTPDTQYF. The DNA of the CDR3 is TGTGCCAGCAGCTTGGGATCATGGCTGACCCCGGATACGCAGTATTTT. The whole variable domain, remainder taken from reference TRBV5-4 and TRBJ2-3, is ETGVTQSPTHLIKTRGQQVTLRCSSQSGHNTVSWYQQALGQGPQFIFQYYREEENGRGNFPPRFSGLQFPNYSSELNVNALELDDSALYLCASSLGSWLTPDTQYFGPGTRLTVL.

The V gene is TRBV2, the J gene TRBJ1-1; D may be TRBD1 (5 bases). This CDR3 contains 14 residues. Trimming removed 6 bases from V and 1 base from J, with 12 bases in between. Germline-derived CDR1 and CDR2 are SNHLY and FYNNEI. The CDR3 reads CASRKGTANTEAFF. The CDR3 DNA reads as TGTGCCAGCAGGAAGGGGACGGCGAACACTGAAGCTTTCTTT.

The V gene is TRBV30, the J gene TRBJ1-6; D gene ambiguous. The CDR3 contains 15 residues. V lost 2 bases, J lost 7 bases, and 15 bases lay in between. CDR1 GTSNPN and CDR2 SVGIG come from the germline V gene (reference sequence). In DNA, the CDR3 is TGTGCCTGGAGTCCGCCGGGCCTCTCAAATTCACCCCTCCACTTT. Residues: CAWSPPGLSNSPLHF.

This clone was seen a handful of times. This rearrangement joins TRBV19 to TRBJ1-5; 8 positions agree with TRBD1. Germline V lookup: CDR1 LNHDA, CDR2 SQIVND (reference sequence). The junction had 4 bases not matched to a gene; V was cut back by 7 bases and J by 5 bases. This CDR3 contains 13 residues. The CDR3 region is CASTRGRDQPQHF. The CDR3 DNA reads as TGTGCCAGTACCAGGGGGCGCGATCAGCCCCAGCATTTT. The full variable domain, with the rest looked up from reference TRBV19 and TRBJ1-5, is DGGITQSPKYLFRKEGQNVTLSCEQNLNHDAMYWYRQDPGQGLRLIYYSQIVNDFQKGDIAEGYSVSREKKESFPLTVTSAQKNPTAFYLCASTRGRDQPQHFGDGTRLSIL.

J is TRBJ1-2 and V is TRBV19; a weak D match, TRBD1 (5 bases). From germline, CDR1 is LNHDA and CDR2 SQIVND (reference sequence). Trimming removed 4 bases at V and 3 bases at J, with 9 bases between. This CDR3 is 13 amino acids long. The CDR3 coding sequence is TGTGCCAGTAGTAAATCAGGGCACTATGGCTACACCTTC. This codes for CASSKSGHYGYTF.

This chain joins TRBV19 and TRBJ1-1, with 7 bases identical to TRBD1. The junction had 11 bases not matched to a gene; V was cut back by 8 bases and J by 2 bases. Looked up from germline, CDR1 is LNHDA and CDR2 is SQIVND (reference sequence). This CDR3 is built from 15 residues. DNA of the CDR3: TGTGCCAGTGAAGGTGCAGGGGGGCGAAACACTGAAGCTTTCTTT. Translating it yields CASEGAGGRNTEAFF.